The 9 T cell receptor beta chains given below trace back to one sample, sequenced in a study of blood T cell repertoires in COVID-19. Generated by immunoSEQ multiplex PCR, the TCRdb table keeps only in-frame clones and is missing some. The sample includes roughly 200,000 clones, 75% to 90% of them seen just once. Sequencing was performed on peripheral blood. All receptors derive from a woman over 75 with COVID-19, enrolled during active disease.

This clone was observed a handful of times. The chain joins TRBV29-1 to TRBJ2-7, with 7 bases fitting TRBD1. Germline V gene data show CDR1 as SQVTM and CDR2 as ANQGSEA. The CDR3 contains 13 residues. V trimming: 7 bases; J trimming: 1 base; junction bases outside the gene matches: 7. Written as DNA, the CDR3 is TGCAGCGCTCTTCGGACAGGTTCCTACGAGCAGTACTTC. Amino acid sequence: CSALRTGSYEQYF.

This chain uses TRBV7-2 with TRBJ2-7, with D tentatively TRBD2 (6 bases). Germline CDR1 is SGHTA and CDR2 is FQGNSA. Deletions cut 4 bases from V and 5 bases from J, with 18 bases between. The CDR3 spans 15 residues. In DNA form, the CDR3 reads TGTGCCAGCAGCTCACGCGGGACGCGTCCCCACGAGCAGTACTTC. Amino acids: CASSSRGTRPHEQYF.

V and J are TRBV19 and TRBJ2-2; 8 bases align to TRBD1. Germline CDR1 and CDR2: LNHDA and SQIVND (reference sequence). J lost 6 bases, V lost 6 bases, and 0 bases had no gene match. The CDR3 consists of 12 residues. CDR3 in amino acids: CASRTGAGELFF. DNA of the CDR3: TGTGCCAGTAGGACAGGGGCCGGGGAGCTGTTTTTT.

The CDR3 nucleotides read TGTGCCAGCAGCTTAACGAACAGTGGGAATGAGCAGTTCTTC. Amino acid sequence: CASSLTNSGNEQFF. The rearrangement joins TRBV7-3 to TRBJ2-1; no definite D call. The germline V gene has CDR1 SGHTA and CDR2 FQGTGA. V was cut by 0 bases and J by 7 bases, with 10 bases left in between. The CDR3 runs 14 residues.

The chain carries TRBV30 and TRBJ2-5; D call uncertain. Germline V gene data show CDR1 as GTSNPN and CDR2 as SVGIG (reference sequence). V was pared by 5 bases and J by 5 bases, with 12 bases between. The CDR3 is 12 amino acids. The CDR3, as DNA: TGTGCCTGGGGCCGTGAGTGGGAGACCCAGTACTTC. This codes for CAWGREWETQYF. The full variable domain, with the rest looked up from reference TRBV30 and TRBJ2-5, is SQTIHQWPATLVQPVGSPLSLECTVEGTSNPNLYWYRQAAGRGLQLLFYSVGIGQISSEVPQNLSASRPQDRQFILSSKKLLLSDSGFYLCAWGREWETQYFGPGTRLLVL.

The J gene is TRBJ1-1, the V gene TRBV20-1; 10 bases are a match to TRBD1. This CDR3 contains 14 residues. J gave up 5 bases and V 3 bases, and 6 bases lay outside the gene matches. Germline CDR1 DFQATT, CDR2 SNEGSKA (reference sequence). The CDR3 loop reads CSASGDRGKTEAFF. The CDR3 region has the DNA TGCAGTGCTAGTGGGGACAGGGGAAAAACTGAAGCTTTCTTT.

CDR3 bases: TGTGCCAGCAGCCCAGACAGACTCTATGGCTACACCTTC. Its translation is CASSPDRLYGYTF. V gene TRBV12-3 or TRBV12-4 combines with J gene TRBJ1-2; D perhaps matches TRBD1 (5 bases). V was shortened by 6 bases and J by 4 bases, with 12 bases between the two germline ends. There are 13 residues in the CDR3.

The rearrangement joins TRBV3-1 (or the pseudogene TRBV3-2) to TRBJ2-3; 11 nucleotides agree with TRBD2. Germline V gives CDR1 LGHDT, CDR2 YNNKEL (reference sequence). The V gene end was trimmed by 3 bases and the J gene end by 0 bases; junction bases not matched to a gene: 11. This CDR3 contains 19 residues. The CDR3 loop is CASSHLGTSGVPSTDTQYF. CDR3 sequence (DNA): TGTGCCAGCAGCCATCTCGGGACTAGCGGAGTCCCTAGCACAGATACGCAGTATTTT.

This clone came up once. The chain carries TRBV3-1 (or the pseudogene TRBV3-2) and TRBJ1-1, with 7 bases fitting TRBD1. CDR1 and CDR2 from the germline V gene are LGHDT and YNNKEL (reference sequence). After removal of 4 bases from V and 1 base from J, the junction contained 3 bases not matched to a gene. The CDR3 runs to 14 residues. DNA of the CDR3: TGTGCCAGCAGCCGGCAGGGGGGGAACACTGAAGCTTTCTTT. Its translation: CASSRQGGNTEAFF.